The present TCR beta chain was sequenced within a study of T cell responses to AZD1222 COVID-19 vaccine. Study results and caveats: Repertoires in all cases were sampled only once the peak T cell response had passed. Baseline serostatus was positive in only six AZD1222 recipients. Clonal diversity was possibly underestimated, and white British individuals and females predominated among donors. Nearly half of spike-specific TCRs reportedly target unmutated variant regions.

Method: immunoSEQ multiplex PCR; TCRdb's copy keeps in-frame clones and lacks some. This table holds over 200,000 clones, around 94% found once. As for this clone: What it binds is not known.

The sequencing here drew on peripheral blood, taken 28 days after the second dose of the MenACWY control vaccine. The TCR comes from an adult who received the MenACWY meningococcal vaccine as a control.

The CDR3 nucleotides read TGTGCCAGCAGCGTCCGAATGAACACTGAAGCTTTCTTT. Protein product: CASSVRMNTEAFF. J is TRBJ1-1 and V is TRBV9; no reliable D call. Germline CDR1 and CDR2: SGDLS and YYNGEE. V was clipped by 2 bases and J by 0 bases, with 5 bases between them. The CDR3 is 13 residues long.